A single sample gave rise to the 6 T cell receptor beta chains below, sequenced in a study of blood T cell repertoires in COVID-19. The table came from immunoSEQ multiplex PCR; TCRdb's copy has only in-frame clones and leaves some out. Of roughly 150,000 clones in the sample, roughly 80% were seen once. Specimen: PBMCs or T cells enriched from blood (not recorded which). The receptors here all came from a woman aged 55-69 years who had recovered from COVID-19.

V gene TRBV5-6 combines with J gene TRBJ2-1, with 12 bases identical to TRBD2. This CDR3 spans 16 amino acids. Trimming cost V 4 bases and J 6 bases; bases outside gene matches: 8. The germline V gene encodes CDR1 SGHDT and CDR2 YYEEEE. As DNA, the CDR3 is TGTGCCAGCAGCATGCCTAGCGGGGGGGCCGGCAATGAGCAGTTCTTC. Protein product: CASSMPSGGAGNEQFF.

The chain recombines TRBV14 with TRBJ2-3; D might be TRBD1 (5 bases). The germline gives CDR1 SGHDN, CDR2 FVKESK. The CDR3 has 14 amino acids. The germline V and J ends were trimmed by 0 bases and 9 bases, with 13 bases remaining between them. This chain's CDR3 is CASSQDATARTQYF. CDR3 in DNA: TGTGCCAGCAGCCAAGATGCGACAGCTCGGACGCAGTATTTT. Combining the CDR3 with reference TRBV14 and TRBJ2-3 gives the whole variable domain EAGVTQFPSHSVIEKGQTVTLRCDPISGHDNLYWYRRVMGKEIKFLLHFVKESKQDESGMPNNRFLAERTGGTYSTLKVQPAELEDSGVYFCASSQDATARTQYFGPGTRLTVL.

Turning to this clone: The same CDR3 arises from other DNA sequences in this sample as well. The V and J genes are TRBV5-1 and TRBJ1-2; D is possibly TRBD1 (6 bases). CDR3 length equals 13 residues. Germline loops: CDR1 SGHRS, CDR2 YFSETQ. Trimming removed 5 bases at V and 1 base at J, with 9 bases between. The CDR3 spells CASRPDSNYGYTF. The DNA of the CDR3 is TGCGCCAGCAGACCGGACAGTAACTATGGCTACACCTTC.

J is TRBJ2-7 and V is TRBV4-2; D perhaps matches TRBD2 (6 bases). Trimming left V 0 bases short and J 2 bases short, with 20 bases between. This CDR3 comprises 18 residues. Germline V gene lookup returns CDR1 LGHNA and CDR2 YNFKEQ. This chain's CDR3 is CASSQEDLGTGRAYEQYF. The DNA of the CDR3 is TGTGCCAGCAGCCAAGAAGACCTCGGGACTGGTAGGGCCTACGAGCAGTACTTC.

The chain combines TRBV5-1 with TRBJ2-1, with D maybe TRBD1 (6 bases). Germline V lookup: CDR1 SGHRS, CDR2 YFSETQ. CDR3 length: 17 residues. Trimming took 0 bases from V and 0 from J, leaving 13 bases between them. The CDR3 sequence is CASSLAKTGSSYNEQFF. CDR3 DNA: TGCGCCAGCAGCTTGGCTAAAACAGGGAGCTCCTACAATGAGCAGTTCTTC.

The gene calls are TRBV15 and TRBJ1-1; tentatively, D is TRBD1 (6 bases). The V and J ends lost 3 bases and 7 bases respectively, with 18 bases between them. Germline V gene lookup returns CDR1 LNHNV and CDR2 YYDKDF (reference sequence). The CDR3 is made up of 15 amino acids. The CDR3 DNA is TGTGCCACCAGCAGGGGGGTCGGACAGTCGGATGAAGCTTTCTTT. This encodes CATSRGVGQSDEAFF.